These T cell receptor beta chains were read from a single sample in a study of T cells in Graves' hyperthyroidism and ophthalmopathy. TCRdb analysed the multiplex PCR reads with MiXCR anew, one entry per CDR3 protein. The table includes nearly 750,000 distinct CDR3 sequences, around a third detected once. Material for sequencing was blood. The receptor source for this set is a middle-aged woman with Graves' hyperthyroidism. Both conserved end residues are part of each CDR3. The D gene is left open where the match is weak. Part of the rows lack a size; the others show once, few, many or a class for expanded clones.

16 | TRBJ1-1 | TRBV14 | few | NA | CASSQRGTGMNTEAFF | TGTGCCAGCAGCCAAAGGGGCACAGGGATGAACACTGAAGCTTTCTTT
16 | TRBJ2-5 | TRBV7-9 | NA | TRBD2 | CASSYGLAGTQETQYF | TGTGCCAGCAGCTATGGACTAGCGGGGACCCAAGAGACCCAGTACTTC
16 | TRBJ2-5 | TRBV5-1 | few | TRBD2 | CASSLGGVPDQETQYF | TGTGCCAGCAGCTTGGGGGGGGTCCCTGACCAAGAGACCCAGTACTTC
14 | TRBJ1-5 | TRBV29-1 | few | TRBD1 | CSLITGDSNQPQHF | TGCAGCTTAATAACAGGGGATAGCAATCAGCCCCAGCATTTT
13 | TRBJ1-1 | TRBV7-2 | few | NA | CASSLETPDEAFF | TGTGCCAGCAGCTTAGAAACCCCAGACGAAGCTTTCTTT
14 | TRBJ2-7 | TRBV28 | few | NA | CASSPRDWTYEQYF | TGTGCCAGCAGTCCCCGGGACTGGACCTACGAGCAGTACTTC
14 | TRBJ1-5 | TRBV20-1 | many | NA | CSAPVTGSDQPQHF | TGCAGTGCTCCGGTCACAGGTTCGGATCAGCCCCAGCATTTT
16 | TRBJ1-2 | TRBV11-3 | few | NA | CASSLFGGSQRYGYTF | TGTGCCAGCAGCCTGTTTGGGGGCAGCCAGCGCTATGGCTACACCTTC
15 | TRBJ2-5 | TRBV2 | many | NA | CASTPWSGLIETQYF | TGTGCCAGCACCCCATGGTCAGGCCTGATAGAGACCCAGTACTTC
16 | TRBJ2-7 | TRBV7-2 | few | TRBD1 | CASSQSWDRGNYEQYF | TGTGCCAGCAGCCAGAGCTGGGACAGGGGTAACTACGAGCAGTACTTC
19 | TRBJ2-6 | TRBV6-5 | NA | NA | CASSSRAGLHFPGANVLTF | TGTGCCAGCAGTTCCCGGGCCGGGTTGCATTTTCCTGGGGCCAACGTCCTGACTTTC
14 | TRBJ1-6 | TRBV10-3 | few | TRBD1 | CASSIGQGASPLHF | TGTGCCAGCAGTATAGGACAGGGGGCCTCACCCCTCCACTTT
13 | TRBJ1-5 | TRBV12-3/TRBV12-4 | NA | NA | CASNNGTYQPQHF | TGTGCCAGCAATAACGGGACTTATCAGCCCCAGCATTTT
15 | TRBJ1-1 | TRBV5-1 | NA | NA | CASSLSPGFYTEAFF | TGCGCCAGCAGCTTGTCCCCAGGGTTTTACACTGAAGCTTTCTTT
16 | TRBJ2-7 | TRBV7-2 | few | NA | CASSQDPGGLSYEQYF | TGCGCCAGCAGCCAAGATCCCGGGGGCTTATCCTACGAGCAGTACTTC
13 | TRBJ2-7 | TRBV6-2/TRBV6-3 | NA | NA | CASSYVSPYEQYF | TGTGCCAGCAGTTACGTGTCTCCTTACGAGCAGTACTTC
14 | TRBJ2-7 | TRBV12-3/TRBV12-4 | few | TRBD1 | CASTSGTASYEQHF | TGTGCCAGCACCTCCGGGACAGCCTCCTACGAGCAGCACTTC
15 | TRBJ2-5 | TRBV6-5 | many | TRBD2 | CASSKGGTRAETQYF | TGTGCCAGCAGCAAAGGGGGGACTAGGGCGGAGACCCAGTACTTC
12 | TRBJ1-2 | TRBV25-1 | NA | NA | CASSVSGADSAF | TGTGCCAGCAGTGTATCAGGGGCGGACTCCGCCTTC
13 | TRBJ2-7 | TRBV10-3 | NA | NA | CASEGSLSYEQYF | TGTGCCAGCGAAGGGTCCCTTTCCTACGAGCAGTACTTC
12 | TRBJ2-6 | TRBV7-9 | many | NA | CASTAGANVLTF | TGTGCCAGCACCGCTGGGGCCAACGTCCTGACTTTC
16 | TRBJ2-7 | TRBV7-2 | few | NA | CASSYSSYPRFDEQYF | TGTGCCAGCAGTTACTCGAGCTATCCCCGATTCGACGAGCAGTACTTC
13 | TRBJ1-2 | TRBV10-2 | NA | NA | CASSGTGSDGYTF | TGCGCCAGCAGTGGAACGGGCTCAGATGGCTACACCTTC
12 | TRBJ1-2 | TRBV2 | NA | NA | CASTGFGIVYTF | TGTGCCAGCACCGGGTTCGGCATAGTGTACACCTTC
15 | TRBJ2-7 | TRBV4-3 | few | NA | CASSQSFSGRDEQYF | TGCGCCAGCAGCCAGTCATTCTCAGGGCGCGACGAGCAGTACTTC
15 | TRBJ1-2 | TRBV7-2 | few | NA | CASSYGGAAEYGYTF | TGTGCCAGCAGCTACGGGGGCGCAGCGGAGTATGGCTACACCTTC
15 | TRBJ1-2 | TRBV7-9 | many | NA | CASSPVGRTDYGYTF | TGTGCCAGCAGCCCCGTAGGAAGGACGGACTATGGCTACACCTTC
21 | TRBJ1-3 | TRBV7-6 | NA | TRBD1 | CASTTPAATGRFSFSGNTIYF | TGTGCCAGCACCACCCCGGCGGCGACAGGGCGCTTTTCTTTCTCTGGAAACACCATATATTTT
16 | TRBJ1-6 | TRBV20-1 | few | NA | CSAEVGHARGNSPLHF | TGCAGTGCGGAAGTTGGCCACGCCCGGGGCAATTCACCCCTCCACTTT
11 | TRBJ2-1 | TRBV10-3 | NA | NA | CATARNNEQFF | TGTGCCACCGCGAGAAACAATGAGCAGTTCTTC
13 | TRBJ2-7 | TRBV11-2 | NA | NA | CASSLFADYEQYF | TGTGCCAGCAGCTTATTTGCGGACTACGAGCAGTACTTC
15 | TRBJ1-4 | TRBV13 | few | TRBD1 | CASSSTGGAGEKLFF | TGTGCCAGCAGCTCGACAGGGGGCGCGGGTGAAAAACTGTTTTTT
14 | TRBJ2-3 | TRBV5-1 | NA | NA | CASSRNWGTDTQYF | TGCGCCAGCAGCCGCAACTGGGGGACCGATACGCAGTATTTT
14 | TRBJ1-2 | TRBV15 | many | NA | CATSEGDAVYGYTF | TGTGCCACCAGCGAGGGGGATGCGGTCTATGGCTACACCTTC
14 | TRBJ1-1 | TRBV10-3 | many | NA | CAISPGPLNTEAFF | TGTGCCATCAGCCCCGGACCTCTGAACACTGAAGCTTTCTTT
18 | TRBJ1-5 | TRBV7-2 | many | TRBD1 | CASSLRGLDRDGNQPQHF | TGTGCCAGCAGCTTGAGAGGACTAGACAGGGACGGCAATCAGCCCCAGCATTTT
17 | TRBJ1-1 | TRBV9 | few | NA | CASSVAESRGADTEAFF | TGTGCCAGCAGCGTAGCCGAAAGCCGGGGGGCGGACACTGAAGCTTTCTTT
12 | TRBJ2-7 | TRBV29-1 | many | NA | CSVEGANYEQYF | TGCAGCGTTGAAGGGGCTAACTACGAGCAGTACTTC
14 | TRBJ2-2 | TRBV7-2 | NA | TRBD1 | CVSSARQGAGELFF | TGTGTCAGCAGCGCCCGACAGGGGGCCGGGGAGCTGTTTTTT
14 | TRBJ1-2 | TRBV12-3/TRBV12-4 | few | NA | CASTKNRDSWGYTF | TGTGCCAGCACCAAGAACAGGGACTCATGGGGCTACACCTTC
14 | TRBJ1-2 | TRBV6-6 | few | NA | CASLGPGLNYGYTF | TGTGCCAGCTTAGGTCCGGGGCTCAACTATGGCTACACCTTC